This passage covers 11 T cell receptor beta chains from one sample sequenced in a study of identical twins. One entry per CDR3 protein results from TCRdb running MiXCR on the 5' RACE reads. The table shows over 200,000 distinct CDR3 sequences, with about 11% occurring only once. What was sequenced was memory T cells sorted from blood. All receptors derive from a man aged 45 to 65 in good health.

The chain uses TRBV4-2 and TRBJ2-5, with unresolved D. With 6 bases removed from V and 5 bases from J, the gap between germline ends came to 10 bases. The CDR3 sequence is 12 residues long. Germline CDR1 is LGHNA and CDR2 is YNFKEQ. CDR3 nucleotides: TGTGCCAGCAGTTCCCCGATGGAGACCCAGTACTTC. Protein product: CASSSPMETQYF.

This clonotype was counted many times. The gene calls are TRBV3-1 and TRBJ1-6; D call uncertain. Trimming pared 1 base from V and 13 bases from J, leaving 14 bases between. The CDR3 is made up of 14 amino acids. Germline V gives CDR1 LGHDT, CDR2 YNNKEL (reference sequence). The CDR3: CASSQGEIRTPLHF. CDR3 DNA sequence: TGTGCCAGCAGCCAAGGAGAGATACGGACGCCCCTCCACTTT.

This clonotype has a count of ten or more. The J gene is TRBJ2-7, the V gene TRBV5-1; 11 nucleotides match TRBD1. Germline V CDR1 and CDR2: SGHRS, YFSETQ. Trimming at V came to 7 bases and at J to 6 bases, leaving 3 bases not matched to a gene. This CDR3 has 12 amino acids. As DNA, the CDR3 is TGCGCCAGCGCCGGGACAGGGGGCGAGCAGTACTTC. This sequence encodes CASAGTGGEQYF.

This clonotype was found a few times. The chain recombines TRBV25-1 with TRBJ2-3, with 11 bases matching TRBD2. The CDR3 runs 19 residues. The V segment lost 6 bases and the J segment 0 bases; nucleotides outside the gene matches: 14. Germline CDR1 is MGHDK and CDR2 is SYGVNS. Here the CDR3 reads CASRRGGLAGGASTDTQYF. For the CDR3, the DNA is TGTGCCAGCAGGAGAGGGGGGCTAGCGGGGGGCGCTAGCACAGATACGCAGTATTTT.

The genes are TRBV27 and TRBJ1-1; D unresolved. The CDR3 is 13 amino acids. The germline V gene has CDR1 MNHEY and CDR2 SMNVEV (reference sequence). The V end was cut by 6 bases, the J end by 4 bases, with 12 bases between. The CDR3 region is CASSHSVGTEAFF. DNA for the CDR3: TGTGCCAGCAGCCACTCGGTGGGCACTGAAGCTTTCTTT.

The table lists this clonotype with a few counts. This chain's CDR3 is CASRTGGVSEAFF. CDR3 sequence (DNA): TGTGCCAGCAGGACAGGGGGAGTGTCTGAAGCTTTCTTT. The chain is built from TRBV2 and TRBJ1-1, with TRBD1 matching 9 bases. V dropped 6 bases and J dropped 6; count of bases not matched to a gene: 5. Germline lookup yields CDR1 SNHLY and CDR2 FYNNEI. CDR3 length: 13 residues.

This clonotype was counted ten times or more. The CDR3 spells CASSQERTTSGTQYF. CDR3 coding DNA: TGCGCCAGCAGCCAAGAAAGGACCACCAGTGGGACCCAGTACTTC. The genes are TRBV4-3 and TRBJ2-5; D is unclear. CDR3 length equals 15 residues. Germline V lookup: CDR1 LGHNA, CDR2 YSLEER. V lost 0 bases and J 7 bases, leaving 15 bases between the germline ends.

This clonotype was observed a handful of times. The gene calls are TRBV2 and TRBJ2-3, with 9 bases aligning to TRBD1. CDR1 and CDR2 from the germline V gene are SNHLY and FYNNEI. The CDR3 has 13 amino acids. The trim removed 6 bases at V and 4 bases at J, leaving 2 bases unmatched. The CDR3 protein is CASRGQGSDTQYF. CDR3 in DNA: TGTGCCAGCAGGGGACAGGGTTCAGATACGCAGTATTTT.

This clonotype was seen ten or more times. V gene TRBV12-3 or TRBV12-4 combines with J gene TRBJ1-2, with D perhaps TRBD1 (5 bases). Trimming removed 6 bases from V and 1 base from J, with 15 bases in between. This CDR3 has 15 amino acids. The CDR3 DNA follows: TGTGCCAGCAGCCTCAGGGAGGGGAATAACTATGGCTACACCTTC. The encoded protein is CASSLREGNNYGYTF.

This clonotype was recorded at least ten times. This sequence joins TRBV10-3 and TRBJ2-5, with D maybe TRBD2 (6 bases). The CDR3 contains 15 residues. V was pared by 3 bases and J by 1 base, with 12 bases between. The germline V gene has CDR1 ENHRY and CDR2 SYGVKD. CDR3 sequence (DNA): TGTGCCATCAGTGACCCCAATAGCGGCCAAGAGACCCAGTACTTC. Its protein product is CAISDPNSGQETQYF.

This clonotype was counted at least ten times. The chain is built from TRBV20-1 and TRBJ1-2; a possible D gene is TRBD1 (5 bases). CDR3 size: 15 residues. Germline loops: CDR1 DFQATT, CDR2 SNEGSKA (reference sequence). V was cut by 5 bases and J by 4 bases, with 20 bases left in between. The CDR3 here is CSAFILGARGYGYTF. The CDR3 DNA is TGCAGTGCTTTCATCCTAGGGGCTCGAGGCTATGGCTACACCTTC.